Each of the 19 T cell receptor beta chains below was sequenced from the same sample in a study of long-term antiretroviral therapy in people with HIV. The libraries were made with immunoSEQ v3.0 at survey level. Clones were sequenced by immunoSEQ multiplex PCR, and TCRdb holds only the in-frame ones, with some missing. The sample lists tens of thousands of clones; around 86% were seen once. The source was unsorted PBMCs, collected 1 year after starting antiretroviral therapy. The receptors were gathered from a man aged 18-30 years with HIV.

V gene TRBV9 combines with J gene TRBJ2-7, with TRBD1 identical over 7 bases. This CDR3 is built from 14 residues. The germline gives CDR1 SGDLS, CDR2 YYNGEE. The junction had 3 bases not matched to a gene; V was cut back by 0 bases and J by 3 bases. The CDR3 loop reads CASSVVAGGYEQYF. The CDR3 DNA reads as TGTGCCAGCAGCGTAGTAGCAGGGGGCTACGAGCAGTACTTC.

The V gene is TRBV25-1, the J gene TRBJ2-1; D possibly corresponds to TRBD2 (5 bases). In germline, CDR1 is MGHDK, CDR2 SYGVNS. This CDR3 has 15 residues. V gave up 2 bases and J gave up 6 bases, with 14 bases separating them. CDR3 residues: CASSEGLAITNEQFF. The CDR3 DNA reads as TGTGCCAGCAGTGAAGGGCTAGCTATTACCAATGAGCAGTTCTTC.

A remark on this clone: Distinct nucleotide sequences in the sample also encode this CDR3. The CDR3 DNA reads as TGTGCCAGCAGCTTGATCAGGGAAGCTTTCTTT. Translated, it gives CASSLIREAFF. The chain joins TRBV7-9 to TRBJ1-1; D ambiguous. Germline CDR1 is SEHNR and CDR2 is FQNEAQ (reference sequence). The CDR3 loop spans 11 amino acids. Between the trimmed V and J ends, which lost 3 bases and 8 bases, there was a span of 7 bases.

J is TRBJ1-2 and V is TRBV12-2; TRBD1 reflects the table's D call only, with no check against the DNA. TRBV12-2 is listed as a pseudogene. The CDR3 runs 14 residues. For the CDR3, the DNA is TGTGCAAGTCGCCCGGGACACCATAACTATGGCTACACCTTC. It is translated as CASRPGHHNYGYTF.

The J gene is TRBJ2-4, the V gene TRBV4-1; 7 bases are shared with TRBD2. This CDR3 contains 15 residues. Germline trimming cut 1 base from V and 5 bases from J; bases unmatched to any gene: 5. CDR1 and CDR2 (germline): MGHRA, YSYEKL. DNA of the CDR3: TGCGCCAGCAGCCAAGTGGGGGGGGTGGAAAACATTCAGTACTTC. Translating it yields CASSQVGGVENIQYF.

By share of the sample, this clone is medium-sized. Here the CDR3 reads CASSLVGFGQPQHF. CDR3 coding DNA: TGTGCCAGCAGCTTAGTAGGGTTTGGTCAGCCCCAGCATTTT. The V gene is TRBV11-2, the J gene TRBJ1-5; D not resolved. Germline CDR1 SGHAT, CDR2 FQNNGV. The CDR3 consists of 14 residues. Trimming stripped 1 base from V and 6 bases from J, with 10 bases between.

The CDR3 loop reads CASSPPPGGYQPQHF. The CDR3 DNA follows: TGTGCCAGCAGTCCTCCACCAGGGGGCTATCAGCCCCAGCATTTT. The gene calls are TRBV27 and TRBJ1-5; TRBD1 aligns across 8 bases. The CDR3 runs 15 residues. J lost 5 bases, V lost 5 bases, and 8 bases had no gene match. Germline V lookup: CDR1 MNHEY, CDR2 SMNVEV (reference sequence).

This clone was observed once. This rearrangement joins TRBV5-5 to TRBJ1-1, with D unclear. This CDR3 is built from 13 residues. V was clipped by 1 base and J by 6 bases, with 10 bases between them. The germline gives CDR1 SGHKS, CDR2 YYEKEE (reference sequence). CDR3 sequence: CASSLLWYSEAFF. CDR3 nucleotide sequence: TGTGCCAGCAGCTTGTTGTGGTACTCTGAAGCTTTCTTT. Looking up the rest from reference TRBV5-5 and TRBJ1-1 gives the full variable domain: DAGVTQSPTHLIKTRGQQVTLRCSPISGHKSVSWYQQVLGQGPQFIFQYYEKEERGRGNFPDRFSARQFPNYSSELNVNALLLGDSALYLCASSLLWYSEAFFGQGTRLTVV.

This chain links TRBV4-1 with TRBJ2-1, with 9 bases identical to TRBD1. V shed 4 bases and J 5 bases; nucleotides not matched to a gene: 3. There are 14 residues in the CDR3. CDR1 and CDR2 from the germline V gene are MGHRA and YSYEKL. CDR3 nucleotide sequence: TGCGCCAGCAGCCGCGGACAGGGGAACAATGAGCAGTTCTTC. This gives the protein CASSRGQGNNEQFF.

V is TRBV15 and J is TRBJ1-2; 9 nucleotides agree with TRBD1. Trimming cost V 1 base and J 3 bases; bases outside gene matches: 3. The CDR3 length is 15 residues. Germline loops: CDR1 LNHNV, CDR2 YYDKDF (reference sequence). The CDR3, as DNA: TGTGCCACCAGCAGAGCCCGACAGGGGGACTATGGCTACACCTTC. This codes for CATSRARQGDYGYTF.

In its sample, this clone was seen a few times. The genes are TRBV7-9 and TRBJ1-5, with D maybe TRBD1 (5 bases). This CDR3 is built from 14 residues. The germline V gene encodes CDR1 SEHNR and CDR2 FQNEAQ (reference sequence). With 1 base removed from V and 5 bases from J, the gap between germline ends came to 9 bases. CDR3: CASSLETVYQPQHF. The CDR3, as DNA: TGTGCCAGCAGCTTAGAGACAGTGTATCAGCCCCAGCATTTT.

This CDR3 reads CASSSGQGARGTEAFF. Here the CDR3 DNA reads TGTGCCAGCAGCTCGGGACAGGGGGCTAGGGGGACTGAAGCTTTCTTT. This sequence joins TRBV7-6 and TRBJ1-1; 12 positions match TRBD1. Germline values: CDR1 SGHVS, CDR2 FNYEAQ. The ends lost 4 bases at V and 5 bases at J; junction bases unmatched: 8. CDR3 length equals 16 residues.

The gene calls are TRBV9 and TRBJ2-1, with D maybe TRBD2 (7 bases). Between the trimmed V and J ends, which lost 4 bases and 8 bases, there was a span of 22 bases. The CDR3 totals 16 residues. Germline CDR1 reads SGDLS; CDR2 reads YYNGEE. CDR3 loop: CASSPRRGEGHYEQFF. In DNA form, the CDR3 reads TGTGCCAGCAGCCCCCGAAGGGGGGAGGGCCATTATGAGCAGTTCTTC.

The genes are TRBV28 and TRBJ2-2; 14 nucleotides line up with TRBD2. Germline V gene lookup returns CDR1 MDHEN and CDR2 SYDVKM. With 3 bases clipped from V and 7 bases from J, the junction kept 16 bases outside the gene matches. This CDR3 is 20 amino acids long. CDR3 sequence reads: CASSFHWIGTSGRDIGELFF. The DNA for the CDR3 is TGTGCCAGCAGTTTCCACTGGATCGGGACTAGCGGGAGAGACATCGGGGAGCTGTTTTTT.

This chain uses TRBV12-5 with TRBJ2-1, with 12 bases that match TRBD2. The CDR3 totals 19 residues. CDR1 LGHNT and CDR2 FRNRAP come from the germline V gene. V was clipped by 6 bases and J by 0 bases; unmatched bases: 12. CDR3: CASGLFLPTSGSSYNEQFF. The CDR3 region has the DNA TGTGCTAGTGGACTGTTCCTCCCGACTAGCGGGAGCTCCTACAATGAGCAGTTCTTC.

This clone has only a few counts. The V and J genes are TRBV19 and TRBJ2-7; the match to TRBD1 covers 9 bases. V was clipped by 5 bases and J by 1 base; unmatched bases: 9. This CDR3 region has 16 residues. Per germline, CDR1 LNHDA and CDR2 SQIVND (reference sequence). CDR3 residues: CASSLRTGELSYEQYF. The CDR3 bases are TGTGCCAGTAGTCTTCGGACAGGGGAACTGTCCTACGAGCAGTACTTC.

This sequence joins TRBV28 and TRBJ1-1, with D uncertain. The CDR3 spans 11 residues. Deletions cut 3 bases from V and 7 bases from J, with 6 bases between. CDR1 and CDR2 (germline): MDHEN, SYDVKM. The CDR3 bases are TGTGCCAGCAGTTTGGATGGTGAAGCTTTCTTT. Translation: CASSLDGEAFF.

The table lists this clone with a few counts. This rearrangement joins TRBV6-5 to TRBJ1-1, with 7 bases aligning to TRBD1. This CDR3 has 14 residues. The V gene's germline CDR1 is MNHEY and CDR2 SVGAGI. The ends lost 10 bases at V and 1 base at J; junction bases unmatched: 9. The CDR3 nucleotides read TGTGCCACCGGAGACAGGGCAGAGAACACTGAAGCTTTCTTT. Amino acid sequence: CATGDRAENTEAFF.

This rearrangement joins TRBV27 to TRBJ2-2; D is perhaps TRBD2 (5 bases). The CDR3 sequence is 16 residues long. Germline assignment: CDR1 MNHEY and CDR2 SMNVEV (reference sequence). V lost 3 bases and J lost 2, with 13 bases in between. The CDR3, as DNA: TGTGCCAGCAGTTTTTCGGCCGGGGTCAACACCGGGGAGCTGTTTTTT. It codes for CASSFSAGVNTGELFF.